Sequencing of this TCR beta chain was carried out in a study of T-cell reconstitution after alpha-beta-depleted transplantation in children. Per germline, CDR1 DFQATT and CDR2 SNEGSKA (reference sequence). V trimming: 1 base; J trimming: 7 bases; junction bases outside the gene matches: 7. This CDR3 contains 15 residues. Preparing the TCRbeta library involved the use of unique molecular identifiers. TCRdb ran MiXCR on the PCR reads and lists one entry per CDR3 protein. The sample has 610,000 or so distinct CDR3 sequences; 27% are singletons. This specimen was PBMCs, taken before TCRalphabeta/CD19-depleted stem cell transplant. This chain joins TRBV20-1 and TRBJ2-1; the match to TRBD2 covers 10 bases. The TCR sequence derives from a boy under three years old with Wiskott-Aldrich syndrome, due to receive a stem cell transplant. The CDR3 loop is CSARVAAGGRNEQFF. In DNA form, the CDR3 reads TGCAGTGCTAGAGTGGCAGCGGGAGGGCGGAATGAGCAGTTCTTC.